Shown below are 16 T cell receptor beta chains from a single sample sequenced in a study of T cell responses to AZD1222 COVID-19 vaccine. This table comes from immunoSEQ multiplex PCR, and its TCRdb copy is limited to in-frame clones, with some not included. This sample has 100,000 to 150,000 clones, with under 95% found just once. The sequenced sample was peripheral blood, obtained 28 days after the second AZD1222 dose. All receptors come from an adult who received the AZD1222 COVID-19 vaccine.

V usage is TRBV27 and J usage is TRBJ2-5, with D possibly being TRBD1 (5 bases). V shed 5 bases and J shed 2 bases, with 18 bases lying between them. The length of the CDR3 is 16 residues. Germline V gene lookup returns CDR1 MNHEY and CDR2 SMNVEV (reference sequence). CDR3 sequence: CASSPRRARTQETQYF. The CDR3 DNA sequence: TGTGCCAGCAGTCCCCGCAGGGCAAGAACTCAAGAGACCCAGTACTTC.

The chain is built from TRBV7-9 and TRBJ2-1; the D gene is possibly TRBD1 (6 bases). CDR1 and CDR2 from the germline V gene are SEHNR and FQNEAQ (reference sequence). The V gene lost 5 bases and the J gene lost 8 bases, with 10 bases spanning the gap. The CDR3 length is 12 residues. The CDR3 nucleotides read TGTGCCAGCAGCCAACAGGGTTATGAGCAGTTCTTC. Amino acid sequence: CASSQQGYEQFF.

CDR3 in DNA: TGCGCCAGCAGCCCCGGTCCCGCAGATACGCAGTATTTT. It is translated as CASSPGPADTQYF. This sequence joins TRBV5-1 and TRBJ2-3; the D is unclear. The CDR3 runs 13 residues. V gave up 4 bases and J gave up 4 bases, with 10 bases separating them. Germline lookup yields CDR1 SGHRS and CDR2 YFSETQ.

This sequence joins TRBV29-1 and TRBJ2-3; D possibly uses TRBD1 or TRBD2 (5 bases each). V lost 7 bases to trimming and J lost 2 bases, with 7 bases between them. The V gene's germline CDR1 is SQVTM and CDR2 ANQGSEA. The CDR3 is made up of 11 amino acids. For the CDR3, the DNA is TGCAGCGCTGGGACCACAGATACGCAGTATTTT. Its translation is CSAGTTDTQYF.

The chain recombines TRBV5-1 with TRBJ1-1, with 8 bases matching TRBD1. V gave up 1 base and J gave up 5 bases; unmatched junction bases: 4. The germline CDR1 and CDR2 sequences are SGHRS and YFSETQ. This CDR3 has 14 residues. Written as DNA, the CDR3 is TGCGCCAGCAGCTTGTCTACAGGGGGAACTGAAGCTTTCTTT. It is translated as CASSLSTGGTEAFF.

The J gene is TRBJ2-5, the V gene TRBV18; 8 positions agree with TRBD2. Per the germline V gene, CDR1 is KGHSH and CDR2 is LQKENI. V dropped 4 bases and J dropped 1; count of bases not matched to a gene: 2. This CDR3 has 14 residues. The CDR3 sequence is CASSLTSGQETQYF. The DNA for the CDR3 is TGTGCCAGCTCACTCACTAGCGGCCAAGAGACCCAGTACTTC.

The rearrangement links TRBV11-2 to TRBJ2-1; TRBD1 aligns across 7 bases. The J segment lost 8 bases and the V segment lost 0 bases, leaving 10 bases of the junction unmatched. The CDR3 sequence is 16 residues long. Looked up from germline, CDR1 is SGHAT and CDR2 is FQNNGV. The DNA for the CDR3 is TGTGCCAGCAGCTTAGATCTAGGGAACAGGGGAGATGAGCAGTTCTTC. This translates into CASSLDLGNRGDEQFF.

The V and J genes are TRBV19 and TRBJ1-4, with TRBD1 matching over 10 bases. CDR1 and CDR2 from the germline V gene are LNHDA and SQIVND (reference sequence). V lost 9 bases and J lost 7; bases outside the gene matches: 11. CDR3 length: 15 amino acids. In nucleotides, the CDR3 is TGTGCCAGCAGGGACAGGGGCGAGGGCGGTGAAAAACTGTTTTTT. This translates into CASRDRGEGGEKLFF. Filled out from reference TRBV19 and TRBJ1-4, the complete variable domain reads DGGITQSPKYLFRKEGQNVTLSCEQNLNHDAMYWYRQDPGQGLRLIYYSQIVNDFQKGDIAEGYSVSREKKESFPLTVTSAQKNPTAFYLCASRDRGEGGEKLFFGSGTQLSVL.

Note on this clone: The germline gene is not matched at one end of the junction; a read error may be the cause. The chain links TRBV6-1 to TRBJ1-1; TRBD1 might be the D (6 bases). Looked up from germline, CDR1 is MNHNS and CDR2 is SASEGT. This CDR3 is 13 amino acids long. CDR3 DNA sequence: TGTGCCAGCACTGAACAGGGTAACACTGAAGCTTTCTTT. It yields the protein CASTEQGNTEAFF.

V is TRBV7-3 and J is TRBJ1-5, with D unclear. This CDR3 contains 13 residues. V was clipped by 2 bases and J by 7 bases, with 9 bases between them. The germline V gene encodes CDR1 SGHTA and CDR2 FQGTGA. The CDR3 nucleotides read TGTGCCAGCAGCTTATCCCAAGGGCAGCCCCAGCATTTT. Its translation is CASSLSQGQPQHF. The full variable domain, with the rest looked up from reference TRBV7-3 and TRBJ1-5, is GAGVSQTPSNKVTEKGKYVELRCDPISGHTALYWYRQSLGQGPEFLIYFQGTGAADDSGLPNDRFFAVRPEGSVSTLKIQRTERGDSAVYLCASSLSQGQPQHFGDGTRLSIL.

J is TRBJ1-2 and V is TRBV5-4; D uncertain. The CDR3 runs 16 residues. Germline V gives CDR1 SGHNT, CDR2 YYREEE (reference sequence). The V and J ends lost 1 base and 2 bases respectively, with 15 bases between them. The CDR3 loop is CASSLIGSPGNYGYTF. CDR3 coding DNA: TGTGCCAGCAGCTTGATTGGGTCGCCGGGAAACTATGGCTACACCTTC.

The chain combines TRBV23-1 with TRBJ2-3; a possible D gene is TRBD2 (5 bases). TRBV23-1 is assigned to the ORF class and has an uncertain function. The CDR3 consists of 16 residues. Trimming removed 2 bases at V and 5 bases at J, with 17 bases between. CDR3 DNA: TGCGCCAGCAGTCAAGAGGGAGCCCCCTGGGGAGATACGCAGTATTTT. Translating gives CASSQEGAPWGDTQYF.

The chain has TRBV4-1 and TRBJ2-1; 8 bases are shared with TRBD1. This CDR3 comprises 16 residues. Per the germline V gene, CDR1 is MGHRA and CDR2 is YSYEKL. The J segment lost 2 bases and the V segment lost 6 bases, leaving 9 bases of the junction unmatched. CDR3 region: CASSRDPGQAYNEQFF. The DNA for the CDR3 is TGCGCCAGCAGTCGTGACCCGGGACAGGCCTACAATGAGCAGTTCTTC.

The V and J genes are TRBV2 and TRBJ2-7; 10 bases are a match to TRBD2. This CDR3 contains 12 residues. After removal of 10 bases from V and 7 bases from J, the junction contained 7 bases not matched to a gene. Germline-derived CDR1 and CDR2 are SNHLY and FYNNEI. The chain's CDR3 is CAILAGVGEQYF. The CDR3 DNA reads TGTGCCATTCTAGCGGGAGTTGGGGAGCAGTACTTC.

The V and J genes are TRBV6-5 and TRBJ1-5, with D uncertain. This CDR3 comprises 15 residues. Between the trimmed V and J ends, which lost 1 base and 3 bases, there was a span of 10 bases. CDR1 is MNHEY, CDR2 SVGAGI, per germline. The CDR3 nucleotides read TGTGCCAGCAGTTACTTCGGCAGCCTCAATCAGCCCCAGCATTTT. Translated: CASSYFGSLNQPQHF.

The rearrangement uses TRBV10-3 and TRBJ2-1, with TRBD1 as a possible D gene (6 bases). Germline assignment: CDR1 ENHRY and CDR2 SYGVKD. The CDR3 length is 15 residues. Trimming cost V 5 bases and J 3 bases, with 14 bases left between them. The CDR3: CAISNGQINYNEQFF. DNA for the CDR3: TGTGCCATCAGTAACGGACAGATCAACTACAATGAGCAGTTCTTC.